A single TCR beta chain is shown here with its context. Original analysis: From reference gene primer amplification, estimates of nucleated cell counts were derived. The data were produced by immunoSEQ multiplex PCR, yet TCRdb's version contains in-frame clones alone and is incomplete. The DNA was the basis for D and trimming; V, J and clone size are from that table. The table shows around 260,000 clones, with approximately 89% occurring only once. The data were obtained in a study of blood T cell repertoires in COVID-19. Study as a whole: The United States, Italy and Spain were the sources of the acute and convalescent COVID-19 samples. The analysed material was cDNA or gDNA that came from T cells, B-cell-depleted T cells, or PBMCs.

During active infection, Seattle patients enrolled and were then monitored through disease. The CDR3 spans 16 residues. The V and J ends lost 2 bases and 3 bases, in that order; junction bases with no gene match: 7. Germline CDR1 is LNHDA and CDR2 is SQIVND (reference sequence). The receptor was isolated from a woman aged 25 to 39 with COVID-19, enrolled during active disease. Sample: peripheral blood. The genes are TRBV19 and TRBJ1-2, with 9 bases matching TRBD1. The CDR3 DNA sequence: TGTGCCAGTAGTATAACCGGGGACAGGGTATACTATGGCTACACCTTC. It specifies CASSITGDRVYYGYTF.